A selection of T cell receptor beta chains follows, all from one sample in a study of T cells expressing NK-cell markers. TCRdb re-called the 5' RACE reads and catalogs CDR3 proteins one per entry, DNA excluded. The record lists around 550,000 distinct CDR3 sequences, of which the ten most abundant hold 3.5% to 4.5%. Sequencing input: blood T cells: a sorted CD56 or NKG2C T cell subset, CD4+ or CD8+ T cells, or bulk PBMC T cells (not recorded which). Receptor source: a man in his late teens or twenties in good health. The CDR3 runs from the conserved cysteine through the conserved F or W.

v_gene	len	j_gene	CDR3aa
TRBV6-1	14	TRBJ1-1	CASSTGTGETEAFF
TRBV20-1	15	TRBJ2-3	CSALNEGDPTDTQYF
TRBV12-5	17	TRBJ2-2	CASATDIGSTNTGELFF
TRBV20-1	12	TRBJ2-1	CSASPRRQEQFF
TRBV9	19	TRBJ2-3	CASSVGLAGVGSGTDTQYF
TRBV30	15	TRBJ2-3	CAWSVHDRGTDTQYF
TRBV5-1	14	TRBJ2-3	CASSFATGEDTQYF
TRBV15	13	TRBJ2-5	CATSTGLAGTQYF
TRBV29-1	12	TRBJ2-1	CSQGLAYGEQFF
TRBV5-1	16	TRBJ2-7	CASSLYGGGQSYEQYF
TRBV29-1	15	TRBJ2-2	CSVAGWTESTGELFF
TRBV20-1	16	TRBJ2-3	CSAFLAGGTSTDTQYF
TRBV18	13	TRBJ2-2	CASQGQPTGELFF
TRBV6-5	12	TRBJ1-2	CASSKGRYGYTF
TRBV29-1	14	TRBJ2-1	CSDLTPSSYNEQFF
TRBV27	16	TRBJ2-1	CASSAGTSGSINEQFF
TRBV15	15	TRBJ2-6	CATKDRSSGANVLTF